The source of this T cell receptor (beta chain) is a study of cytomegalovirus exposure and HLA in healthy donors. Study findings and constraints: Associated with HLA alleles at 0.05 false discovery rate in a later analysis were about 17,000 TCR beta sequences. Listed as cytomegalovirus-associated were 150 or so TCR beta chains.

In the PCR, 60 Vbeta and 13 Jbeta primers were used. The method was immunoSEQ multiplex PCR; TCRdb's version includes in-frame clones alone and lacks a portion of them. The table gives 100,000 to 150,000 clones; the top ten clones make up about 2.2% of it. Germline-derived CDR1 and CDR2 are SGHRS and YFSETQ. The V gene end was trimmed by 3 bases and the J gene end by 3 bases; junction bases not matched to a gene: 5. This CDR3 spans 15 amino acids. Points on this clone: Its antigen is as yet unknown.

The sequenced material came from PBMCs. The sequence came from a man aged 35-49 years in good health and CMV-seronegative. The chain has TRBV5-1 and TRBJ1-1; 10 nucleotides match TRBD1. The CDR3 reads CASSSLDRGYTEAFF. The CDR3, as DNA: TGCGCCAGCAGCTCCCTGGACAGGGGGTACACTGAAGCTTTCTTT.